Reported below is one T cell receptor (beta chain). Its antigen is currently unknown. The sample comes from a study of cytomegalovirus exposure and HLA in healthy donors. V gave up 6 bases and J gave up 6 bases; unmatched junction bases: 18. CDR1 and CDR2 from the germline V gene are SGHVS and FQNEAQ. The CDR3 covers 18 residues. The method was immunoSEQ multiplex PCR; TCRdb's version includes in-frame clones alone and lacks a portion of them. Counted here are about 220,000 clones, about 86% occurring once; the ten biggest clones make up about 3%. Findings of the study overall: A list of approximately 150 TCR beta chains associated with cytomegalovirus was given.

The chain uses TRBV7-8 and TRBJ2-1, with 9 bases matching TRBD1. This clonotype was obtained from a woman aged 18-29 years in good health and CMV-seronegative. Sequencing input: PBMCs. This CDR3 is CASSLFRQGVIFRNEQFF. In DNA form, the CDR3 reads TGTGCCAGCAGTCTCTTCAGACAGGGGGTGATATTTCGCAATGAGCAGTTCTTC.